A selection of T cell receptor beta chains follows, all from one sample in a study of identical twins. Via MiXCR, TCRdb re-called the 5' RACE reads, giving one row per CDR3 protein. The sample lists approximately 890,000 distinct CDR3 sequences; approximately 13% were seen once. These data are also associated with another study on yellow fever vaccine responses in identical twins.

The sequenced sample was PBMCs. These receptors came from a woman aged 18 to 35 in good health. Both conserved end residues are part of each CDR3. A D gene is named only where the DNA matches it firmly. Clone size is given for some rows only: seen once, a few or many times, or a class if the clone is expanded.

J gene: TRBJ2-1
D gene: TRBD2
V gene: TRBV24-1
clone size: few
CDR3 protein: CATSVTSGRLEQFF
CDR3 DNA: TGTGCCACCAGTGTGACTAGCGGGAGGCTTGAGCAGTTCTTC

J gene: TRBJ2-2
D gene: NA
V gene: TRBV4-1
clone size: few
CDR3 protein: CASSQEGLAPNTGELFF
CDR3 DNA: TGCGCCAGCAGCCAAGAAGGTCTAGCCCCGAACACCGGGGAGCTGTTTTTT

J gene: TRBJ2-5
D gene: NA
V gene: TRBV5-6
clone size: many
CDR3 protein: CASSLGGEGETQYF
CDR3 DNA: TGTGCCAGCAGCTTGGGAGGGGAAGGGGAGACCCAGTACTTC

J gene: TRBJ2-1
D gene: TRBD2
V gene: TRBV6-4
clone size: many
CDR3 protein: CASSHRGLAGAQFYNEQFF
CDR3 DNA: TGTGCCAGCAGCCACAGAGGACTAGCGGGGGCGCAATTCTACAATGAGCAGTTCTTC

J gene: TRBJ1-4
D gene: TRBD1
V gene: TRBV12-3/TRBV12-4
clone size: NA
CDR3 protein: CASSWTGWGEKLFF
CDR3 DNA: TGTGCCAGCAGTTGGACAGGGTGGGGTGAAAAACTGTTTTTT

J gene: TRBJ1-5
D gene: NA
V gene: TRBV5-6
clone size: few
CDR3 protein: CASSLAWNQPQHF
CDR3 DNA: TGTGCCAGCAGCTTGGCCTGGAATCAGCCCCAGCATTTT

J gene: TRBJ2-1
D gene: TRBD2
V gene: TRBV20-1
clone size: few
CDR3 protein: CSARLAGVGEQFF
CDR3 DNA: TGCAGTGCTAGACTAGCGGGAGTAGGTGAGCAGTTCTTC

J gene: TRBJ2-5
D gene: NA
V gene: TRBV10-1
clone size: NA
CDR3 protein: CASSEMGIQETQYF
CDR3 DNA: TGCGCCAGCAGTGAGATGGGCATCCAAGAGACCCAGTACTTC

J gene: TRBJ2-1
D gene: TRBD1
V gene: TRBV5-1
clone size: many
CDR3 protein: CASSFQLAGQGFGNEQFF
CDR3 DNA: TGCGCCAGCAGCTTCCAATTGGCCGGACAGGGTTTTGGCAATGAGCAGTTCTTC

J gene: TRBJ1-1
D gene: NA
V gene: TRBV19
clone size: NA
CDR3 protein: CASRGWAGENTEAFF
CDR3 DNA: TGTGCCAGCAGAGGATGGGCGGGTGAAAACACTGAAGCTTTCTTT